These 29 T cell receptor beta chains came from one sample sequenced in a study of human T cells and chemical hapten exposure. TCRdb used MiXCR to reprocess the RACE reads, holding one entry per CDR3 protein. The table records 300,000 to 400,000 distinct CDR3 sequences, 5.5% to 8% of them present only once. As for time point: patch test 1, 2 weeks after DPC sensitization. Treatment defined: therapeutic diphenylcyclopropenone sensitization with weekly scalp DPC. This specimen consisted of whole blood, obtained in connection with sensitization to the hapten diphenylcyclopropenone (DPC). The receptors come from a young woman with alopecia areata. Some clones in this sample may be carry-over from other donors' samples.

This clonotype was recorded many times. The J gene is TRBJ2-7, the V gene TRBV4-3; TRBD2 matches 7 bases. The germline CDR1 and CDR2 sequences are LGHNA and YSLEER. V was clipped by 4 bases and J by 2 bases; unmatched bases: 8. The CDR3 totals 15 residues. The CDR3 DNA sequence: TGCGCCAGCAGCCGCCGTGGGGGGGTGCCCTACGAGCAGTACTTC. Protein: CASSRRGGVPYEQYF.

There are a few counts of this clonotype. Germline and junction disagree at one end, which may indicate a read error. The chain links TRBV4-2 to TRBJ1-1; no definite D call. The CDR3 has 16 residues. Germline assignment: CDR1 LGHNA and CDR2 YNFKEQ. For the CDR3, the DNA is TGTGCCAGCAGCGAAGAAGGGAAAACAGATAACACTGAAGCTTTCTTT. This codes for CASSEEGKTDNTEAFF.

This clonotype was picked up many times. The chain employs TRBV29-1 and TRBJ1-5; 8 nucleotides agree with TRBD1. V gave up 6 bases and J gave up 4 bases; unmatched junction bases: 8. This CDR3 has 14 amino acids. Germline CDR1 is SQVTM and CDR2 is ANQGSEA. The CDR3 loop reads CSVRGTGLNQPQHF. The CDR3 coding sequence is TGCAGCGTCCGAGGGACAGGACTTAATCAGCCCCAGCATTTT.

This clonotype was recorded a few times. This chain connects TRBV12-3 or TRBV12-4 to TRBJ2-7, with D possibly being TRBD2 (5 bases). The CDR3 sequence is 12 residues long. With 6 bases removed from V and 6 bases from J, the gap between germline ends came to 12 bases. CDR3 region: CASSRRDVEQYF. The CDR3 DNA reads TGTGCCAGCAGCCGTCGGGATGTCGAGCAGTACTTC.

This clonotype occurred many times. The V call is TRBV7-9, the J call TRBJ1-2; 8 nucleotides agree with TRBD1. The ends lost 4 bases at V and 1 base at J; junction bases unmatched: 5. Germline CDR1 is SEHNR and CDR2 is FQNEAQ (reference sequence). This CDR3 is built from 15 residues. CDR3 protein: CASSWTGTGNYGYTF. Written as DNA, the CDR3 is TGTGCCAGCAGCTGGACAGGGACGGGTAACTATGGCTACACCTTC.

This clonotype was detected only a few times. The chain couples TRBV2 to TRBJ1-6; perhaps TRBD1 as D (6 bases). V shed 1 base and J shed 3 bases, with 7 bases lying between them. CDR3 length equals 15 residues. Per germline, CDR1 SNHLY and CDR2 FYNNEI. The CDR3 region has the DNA TGTGCCAGCAGTGAAGAACAGGGCTATAATTCACCCCTCCACTTT. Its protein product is CASSEEQGYNSPLHF.

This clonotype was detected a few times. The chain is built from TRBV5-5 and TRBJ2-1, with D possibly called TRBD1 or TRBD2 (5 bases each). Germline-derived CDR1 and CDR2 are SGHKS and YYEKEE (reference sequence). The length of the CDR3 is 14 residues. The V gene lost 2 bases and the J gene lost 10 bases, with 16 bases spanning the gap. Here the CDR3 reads CASSFNSDWGEQFF. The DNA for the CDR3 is TGTGCCAGCAGCTTCAACTCAGACTGGGGGGAGCAGTTCTTC.

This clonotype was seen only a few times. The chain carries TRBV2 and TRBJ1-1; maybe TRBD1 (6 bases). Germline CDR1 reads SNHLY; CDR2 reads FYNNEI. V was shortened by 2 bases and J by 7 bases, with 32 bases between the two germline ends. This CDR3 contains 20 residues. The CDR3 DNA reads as TGTGCCAGCAGTGAATTGAGTCAGGGGATGACCGGTACGGAGGATGGTGAAGCTTTCTTT. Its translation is CASSELSQGMTGTEDGEAFF.

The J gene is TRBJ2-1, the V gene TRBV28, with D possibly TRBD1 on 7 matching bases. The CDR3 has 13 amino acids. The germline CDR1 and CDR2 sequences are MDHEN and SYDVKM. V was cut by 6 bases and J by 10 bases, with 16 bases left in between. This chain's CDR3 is CASSSQGGREQFF. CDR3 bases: TGTGCCAGCAGCTCTCAGGGGGGCAGGGAGCAGTTCTTC. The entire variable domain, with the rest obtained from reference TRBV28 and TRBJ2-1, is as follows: DVKVTQSSRYLVKRTGEKVFLECVQDMDHENMFWYRQDPGLGLRLIYFSYDVKMKEKGDIPEGYSVSREKKERFSLILESASTNQTSMYLCASSSQGGREQFFGPGTRLTVL.

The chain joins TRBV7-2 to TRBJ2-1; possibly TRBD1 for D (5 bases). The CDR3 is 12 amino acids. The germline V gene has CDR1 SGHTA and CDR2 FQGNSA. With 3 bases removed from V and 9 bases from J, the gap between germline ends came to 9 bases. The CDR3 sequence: CASSLTESEQFF. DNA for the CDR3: TGTGCCAGCAGCTTGACAGAGAGTGAGCAGTTCTTC.

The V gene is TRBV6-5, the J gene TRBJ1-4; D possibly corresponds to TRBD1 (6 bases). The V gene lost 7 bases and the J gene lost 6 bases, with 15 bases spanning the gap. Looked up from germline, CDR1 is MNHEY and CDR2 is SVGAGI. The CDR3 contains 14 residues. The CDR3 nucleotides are TGTGCCAGCACCAGGGGAGAAGAGGATGAAAAACTGTTTTTT. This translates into CASTRGEEDEKLFF.

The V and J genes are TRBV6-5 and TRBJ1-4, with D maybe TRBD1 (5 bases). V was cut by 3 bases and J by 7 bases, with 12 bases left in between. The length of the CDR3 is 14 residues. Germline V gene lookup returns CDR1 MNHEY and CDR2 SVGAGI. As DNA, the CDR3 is TGTGCCAGCAGTTATGGAGACGGGGGTGAAAAACTGTTTTTT. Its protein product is CASSYGDGGEKLFF.

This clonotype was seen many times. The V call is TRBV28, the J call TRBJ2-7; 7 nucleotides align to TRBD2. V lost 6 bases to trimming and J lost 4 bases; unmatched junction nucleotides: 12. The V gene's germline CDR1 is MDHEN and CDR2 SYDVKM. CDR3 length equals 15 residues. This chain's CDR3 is CASRPSGGLGYEQYF. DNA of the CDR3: TGTGCCAGCAGGCCGTCGGGAGGACTAGGATACGAGCAGTACTTC.

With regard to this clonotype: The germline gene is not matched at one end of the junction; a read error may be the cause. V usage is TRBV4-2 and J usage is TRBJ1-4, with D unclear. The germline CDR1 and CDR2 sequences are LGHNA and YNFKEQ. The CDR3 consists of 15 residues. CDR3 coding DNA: TGTGCCAGCAACCAAGACGATAAGGGAGATGAAAAACTGTTTTTT. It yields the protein CASNQDDKGDEKLFF.

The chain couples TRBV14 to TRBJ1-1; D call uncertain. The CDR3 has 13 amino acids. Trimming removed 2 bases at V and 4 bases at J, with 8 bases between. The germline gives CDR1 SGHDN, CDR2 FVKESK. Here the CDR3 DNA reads TGTGCCAGCAGCCAATCTTTAGGCACTGAAGCTTTCTTT. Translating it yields CASSQSLGTEAFF.

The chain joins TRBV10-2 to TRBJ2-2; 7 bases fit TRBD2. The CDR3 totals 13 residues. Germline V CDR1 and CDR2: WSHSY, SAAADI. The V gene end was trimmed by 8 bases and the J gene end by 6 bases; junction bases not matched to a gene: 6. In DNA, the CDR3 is TGCGCCAGCGCCGGGGGGAGGGCCGGGGAGCTGTTTTTT. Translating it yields CASAGGRAGELFF.

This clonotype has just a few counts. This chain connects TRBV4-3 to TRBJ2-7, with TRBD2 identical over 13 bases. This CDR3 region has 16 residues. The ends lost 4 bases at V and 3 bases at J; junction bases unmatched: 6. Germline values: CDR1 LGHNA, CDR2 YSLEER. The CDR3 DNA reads TGCGCCAGCAGCCTAACCGGGACTAGCGGGGTCTACGAGCAGTACTTC. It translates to CASSLTGTSGVYEQYF.

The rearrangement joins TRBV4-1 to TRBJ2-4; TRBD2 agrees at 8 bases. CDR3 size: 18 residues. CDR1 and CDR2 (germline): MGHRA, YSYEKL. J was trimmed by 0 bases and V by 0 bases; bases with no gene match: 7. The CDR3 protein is CASSQDAGGRLAKNIQYF. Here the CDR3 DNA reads TGCGCCAGCAGCCAAGACGCGGGAGGACGGCTAGCCAAAAACATTCAGTACTTC.

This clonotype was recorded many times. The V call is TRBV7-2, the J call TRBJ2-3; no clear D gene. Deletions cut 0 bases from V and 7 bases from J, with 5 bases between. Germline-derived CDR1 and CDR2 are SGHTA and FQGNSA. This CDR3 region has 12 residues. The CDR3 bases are TGTGCCAGCAGCTTAGCGCGGCATACGCAGTATTTT. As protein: CASSLARHTQYF.

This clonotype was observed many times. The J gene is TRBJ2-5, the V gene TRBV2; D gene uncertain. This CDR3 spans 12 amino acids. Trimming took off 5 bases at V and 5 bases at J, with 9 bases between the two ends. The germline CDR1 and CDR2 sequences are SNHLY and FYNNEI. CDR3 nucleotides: TGTGCCAGCAGTCTAGAGATGGAGACCCAGTACTTC. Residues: CASSLEMETQYF. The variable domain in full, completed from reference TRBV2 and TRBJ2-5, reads EPEVTQTPSHQVTQMGQEVILRCVPISNHLYFYWYRQILGQKVEFLVSFYNNEISEKSEIFDDQFSVERPDGSNFTLKIRSTKLEDSAMYFCASSLEMETQYFGPGTRLLVL.

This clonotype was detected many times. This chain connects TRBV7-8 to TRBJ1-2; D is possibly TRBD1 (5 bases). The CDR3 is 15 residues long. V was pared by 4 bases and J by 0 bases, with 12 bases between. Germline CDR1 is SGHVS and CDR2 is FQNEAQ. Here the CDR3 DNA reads TGTGCCAGCAGCTCCCGGGACGGATCTAACTATGGCTACACCTTC. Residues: CASSSRDGSNYGYTF.

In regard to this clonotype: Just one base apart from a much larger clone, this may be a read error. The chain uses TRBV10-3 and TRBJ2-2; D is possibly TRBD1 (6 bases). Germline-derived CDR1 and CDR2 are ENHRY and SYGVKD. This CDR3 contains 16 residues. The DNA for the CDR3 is TGTGCCATCAGTGATATTACCGGGACACACACCGGGGAGCTGTTATTT. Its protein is CAISDITGTHTGELLF.

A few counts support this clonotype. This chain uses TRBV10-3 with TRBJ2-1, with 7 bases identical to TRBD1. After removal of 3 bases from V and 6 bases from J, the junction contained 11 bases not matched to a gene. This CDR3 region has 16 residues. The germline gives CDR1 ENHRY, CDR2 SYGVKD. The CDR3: CAISEQGIHTGNEQFF. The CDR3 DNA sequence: TGTGCCATCAGTGAACAGGGGATTCACACTGGCAATGAGCAGTTCTTC.

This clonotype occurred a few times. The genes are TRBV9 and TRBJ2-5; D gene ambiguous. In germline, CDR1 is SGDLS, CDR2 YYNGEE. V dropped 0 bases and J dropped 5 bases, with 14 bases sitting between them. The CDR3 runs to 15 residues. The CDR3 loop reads CASSVDGMERETQYF. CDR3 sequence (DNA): TGTGCCAGCAGCGTAGATGGGATGGAGAGGGAGACCCAGTACTTC.

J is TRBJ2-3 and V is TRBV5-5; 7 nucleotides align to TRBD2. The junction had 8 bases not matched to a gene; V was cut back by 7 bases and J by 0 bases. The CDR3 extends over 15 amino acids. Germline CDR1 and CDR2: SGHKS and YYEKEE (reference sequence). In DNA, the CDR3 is TGTGCCAGCCGGGACTACAGGATGAGCACAGATACGCAGTATTTT. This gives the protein CASRDYRMSTDTQYF. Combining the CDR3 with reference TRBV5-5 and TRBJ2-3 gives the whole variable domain DAGVTQSPTHLIKTRGQQVTLRCSPISGHKSVSWYQQVLGQGPQFIFQYYEKEERGRGNFPDRFSARQFPNYSSELNVNALLLGDSALYLCASRDYRMSTDTQYFGPGTRLTVL.

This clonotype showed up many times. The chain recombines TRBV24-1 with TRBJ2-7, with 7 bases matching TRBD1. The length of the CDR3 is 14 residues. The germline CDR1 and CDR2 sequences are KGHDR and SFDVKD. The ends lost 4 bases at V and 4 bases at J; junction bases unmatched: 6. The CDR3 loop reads CATSEPGQPYEQYF. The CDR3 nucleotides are TGTGCCACCAGTGAGCCGGGACAGCCATACGAGCAGTACTTC.

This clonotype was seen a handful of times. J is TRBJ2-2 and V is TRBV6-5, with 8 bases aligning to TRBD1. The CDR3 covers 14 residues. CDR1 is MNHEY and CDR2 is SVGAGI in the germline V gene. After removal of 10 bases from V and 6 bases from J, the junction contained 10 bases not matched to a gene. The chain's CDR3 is CATHWTGTAGELFF. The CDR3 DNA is TGTGCCACACATTGGACAGGGACGGCCGGGGAGCTGTTTTTT.

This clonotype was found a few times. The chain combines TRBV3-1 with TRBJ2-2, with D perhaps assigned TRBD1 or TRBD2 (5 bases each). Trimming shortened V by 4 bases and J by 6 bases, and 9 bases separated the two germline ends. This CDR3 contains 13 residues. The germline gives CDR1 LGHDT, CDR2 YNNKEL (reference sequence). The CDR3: CASSPQGPGELFF. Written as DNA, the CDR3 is TGTGCCAGCAGCCCCCAGGGACCCGGGGAGCTGTTTTTT. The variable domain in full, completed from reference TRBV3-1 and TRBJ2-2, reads DTAVSQTPKYLVTQMGNDKSIKCEQNLGHDTMYWYKQDSKKFLKIMFSYNNKELIINETVPNRFSPKSPDKAHLNLHINSLELGDSAVYFCASSPQGPGELFFGEGSRLTVL.

CDR3 DNA: TGTGCCACCAGGCCGCCGGACTTCTATAATTCACCCCTCCACTTT. Its translation is CATRPPDFYNSPLHF. The rearrangement links TRBV15 to TRBJ1-6; D is unclear. V lost 6 bases, J lost 3 bases, and 12 bases lay in between. The CDR3 runs to 15 residues. Germline V gene lookup returns CDR1 LNHNV and CDR2 YYDKDF (reference sequence).